What follows is one TCR beta chain and its context. V lost 7 bases and J lost 5; bases outside the gene matches: 4. The CDR3 sequence is 14 residues long. CDR1 is MNHEY, CDR2 SMNVEV, per germline (reference sequence). The sample originates from a study of blood T cell repertoires in COVID-19. For the study at large: The United States, Italy and Spain were the sources of the acute and convalescent COVID-19 samples. In each case, the material was cDNA or gDNA derived from T cells, B-cell-depleted T cells, or PBMCs.

Authors' analysis steps: Amplification of reference gene primers provided the estimated nucleated cell counts. Some clones are missing from TCRdb's copy, which holds only in-frame ones; the method was immunoSEQ multiplex PCR. The DNA gave D and trimming, while V, J and clone size come from that table. Of 300,000 to 400,000 clones in the sample, around 80% were seen once. The sequence was obtained from a man under 40 with active or convalescent COVID-19. The chain uses TRBV27 and TRBJ2-3, with TRBD2 identical over 12 bases. The sequencing input was peripheral blood. The CDR3 spells CASTSGREVDTQYF. The DNA of the CDR3 is TGTGCCAGCACTAGCGGGAGGGAGGTAGATACGCAGTATTTT.